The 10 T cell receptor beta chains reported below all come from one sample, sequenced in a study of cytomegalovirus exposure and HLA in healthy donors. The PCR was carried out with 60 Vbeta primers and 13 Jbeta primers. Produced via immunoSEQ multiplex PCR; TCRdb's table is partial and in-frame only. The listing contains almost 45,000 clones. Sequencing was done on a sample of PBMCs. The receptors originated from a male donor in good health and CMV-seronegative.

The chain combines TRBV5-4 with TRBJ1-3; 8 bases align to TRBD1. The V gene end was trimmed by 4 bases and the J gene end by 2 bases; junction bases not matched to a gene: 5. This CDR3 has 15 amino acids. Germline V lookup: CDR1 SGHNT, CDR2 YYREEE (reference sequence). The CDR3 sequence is CASSTQDRAGNTIYF. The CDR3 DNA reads TGTGCCAGCAGCACCCAGGACAGGGCTGGAAACACCATATATTTT.

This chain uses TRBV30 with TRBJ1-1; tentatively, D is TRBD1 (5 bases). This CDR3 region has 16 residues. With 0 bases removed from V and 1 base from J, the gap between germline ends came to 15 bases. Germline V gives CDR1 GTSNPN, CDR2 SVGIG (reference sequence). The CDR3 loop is CAWSVPAGLRNTEAFF. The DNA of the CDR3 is TGTGCCTGGAGTGTACCCGCAGGGCTAAGGAACACTGAAGCTTTCTTT.

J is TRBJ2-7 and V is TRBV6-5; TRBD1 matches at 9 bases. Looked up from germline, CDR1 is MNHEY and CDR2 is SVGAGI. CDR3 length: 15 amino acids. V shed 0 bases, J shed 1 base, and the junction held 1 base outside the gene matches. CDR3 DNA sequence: TGTGCCAGCAGTTACTCCGGGACAGGGTCCTACGAGCAGTACTTC. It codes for CASSYSGTGSYEQYF.

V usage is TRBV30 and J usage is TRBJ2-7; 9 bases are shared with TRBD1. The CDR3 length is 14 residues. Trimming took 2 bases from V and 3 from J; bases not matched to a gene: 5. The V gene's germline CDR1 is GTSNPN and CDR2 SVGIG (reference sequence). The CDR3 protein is CAWSSLDRGYEQYF. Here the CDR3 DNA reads TGTGCCTGGAGTTCGTTGGACAGGGGCTACGAGCAGTACTTC. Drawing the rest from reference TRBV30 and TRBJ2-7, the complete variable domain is SQTIHQWPATLVQPVGSPLSLECTVEGTSNPNLYWYRQAAGRGLQLLFYSVGIGQISSEVPQNLSASRPQDRQFILSSKKLLLSDSGFYLCAWSSLDRGYEQYFGPGTRLTVT.

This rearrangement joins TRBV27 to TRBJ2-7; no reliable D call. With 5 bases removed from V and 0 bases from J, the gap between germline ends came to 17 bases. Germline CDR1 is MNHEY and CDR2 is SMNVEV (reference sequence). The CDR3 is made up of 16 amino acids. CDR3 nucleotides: TGTGCCAGCAGTCCCGCCTGGGCCCTAAGCTCCTACGAGCAGTACTTC. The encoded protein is CASSPAWALSSYEQYF.

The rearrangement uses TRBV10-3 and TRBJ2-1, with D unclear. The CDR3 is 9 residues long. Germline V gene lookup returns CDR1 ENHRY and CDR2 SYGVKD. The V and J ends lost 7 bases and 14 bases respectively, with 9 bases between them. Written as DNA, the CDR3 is TGTGCCATCACTGAAGAGGAGTTCTTC. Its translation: CAITEEEFF.

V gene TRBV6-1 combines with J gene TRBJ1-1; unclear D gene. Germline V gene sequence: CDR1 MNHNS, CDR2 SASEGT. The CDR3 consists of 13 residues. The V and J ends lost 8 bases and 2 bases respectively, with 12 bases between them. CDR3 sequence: CASEGTPNTEAFF. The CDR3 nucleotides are TGTGCCAGCGAGGGAACACCCAACACTGAAGCTTTCTTT.

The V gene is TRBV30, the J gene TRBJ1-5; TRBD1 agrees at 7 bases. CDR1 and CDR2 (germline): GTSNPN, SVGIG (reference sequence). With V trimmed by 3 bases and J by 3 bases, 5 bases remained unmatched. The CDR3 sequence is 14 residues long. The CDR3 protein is CAWSRDRNNQPQHF. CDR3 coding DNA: TGTGCCTGGAGCCGGGACAGAAACAATCAGCCCCAGCATTTT.

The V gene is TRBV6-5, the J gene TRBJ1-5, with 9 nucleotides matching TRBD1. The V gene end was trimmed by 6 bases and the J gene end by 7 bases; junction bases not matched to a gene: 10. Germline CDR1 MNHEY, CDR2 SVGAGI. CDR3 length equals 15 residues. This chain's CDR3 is CASRRRQGGFQPQHF. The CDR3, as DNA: TGTGCCAGCAGAAGACGACAGGGGGGTTTCCAGCCCCAGCATTTT.

CDR3 region: CASSPTSTGELFF. In DNA form, the CDR3 reads TGTGCCAGCAGCCCTACTTCGACCGGGGAGCTGTTTTTT. This rearrangement joins TRBV9 to TRBJ2-2; no clear D gene. CDR1 SGDLS and CDR2 YYNGEE come from the germline V gene. The CDR3 loop spans 13 amino acids. Trimming removed 4 bases from V and 5 bases from J, with 9 bases in between.